These 9 T cell receptor beta chains originate from one sample sequenced in a study of blood T cells in healthy people across ages. Through a sample-barcoded 5' primer and a J-beta primer mix, a second PCR was run for roughly 6 to 11 cycles. One entry per CDR3 protein results from TCRdb running MiXCR on the 5' RACE reads. The sample contains hundreds of thousands of distinct CDR3 sequences, about 62% of which appear only once. Input material: blood. The receptors were gathered from a man aged 30-40 years in good health.

A remark on this clonotype: The junction differs from germline at one of its ends, possibly a read error. The V gene is TRBV15, the J gene TRBJ2-6; no clear D. Per germline, CDR1 LNHNV and CDR2 YYDKDF (reference sequence). The length of the CDR3 is 17 residues. CDR3 bases: TGTGCCATCAGCTCAGCCTTATACTCCTCTGGGGCCAACGTCCTGACTTTC. It specifies CAISSALYSSGANVLTF.

The V and J genes are TRBV29-1 and TRBJ1-5, with a weak D call TRBD1 (5 bases). The CDR3 contains 14 residues. The germline V and J ends were trimmed by 4 bases and 4 bases, with 14 bases remaining between them. The germline V gene has CDR1 SQVTM and CDR2 ANQGSEA. The CDR3 here is CSVGGDSLNQPQHF. As DNA, the CDR3 is TGCAGCGTTGGGGGGGACTCCCTTAATCAGCCCCAGCATTTT.

The gene calls are TRBV6-2 or TRBV6-3 and TRBJ2-7; 7 bases match TRBD1. The J segment lost 5 bases and the V segment lost 5 bases, leaving 9 bases of the junction unmatched. Germline CDR1 MNHEY, CDR2 SVGEGT. The CDR3 sequence is 14 residues long. The CDR3 DNA sequence: TGTGCCAGCAGTACCGACAGGGAAATCGACGAGCAGTACTTC. Translating gives CASSTDREIDEQYF.

The chain recombines TRBV2 with TRBJ2-2, with D possibly TRBD1 on 6 matching bases. The V gene's germline CDR1 is SNHLY and CDR2 FYNNEI. The CDR3 covers 14 residues. V lost 5 bases and J 1 base, leaving 8 bases between the germline ends. The CDR3 coding sequence is TGTGCCAGCAGTCCGGGACAGAACACCGGGGAGCTGTTTTTT. Residues: CASSPGQNTGELFF. The complete variable domain, with remaining parts taken from reference TRBV2 and TRBJ2-2, reads EPEVTQTPSHQVTQMGQEVILRCVPISNHLYFYWYRQILGQKVEFLVSFYNNEISEKSEIFDDQFSVERPDGSNFTLKIRSTKLEDSAMYFCASSPGQNTGELFFGEGSRLTVL.

This clonotype came up a few times. This sequence joins TRBV20-1 and TRBJ2-4; D is perhaps TRBD2 (5 bases). Gene TRBJ2-5 matches the end of the DNA better, so the J call may be wrong. Germline V gives CDR1 DFQATT, CDR2 SNEGSKA (reference sequence). This CDR3 spans 14 amino acids. The CDR3 spells CSASTVGEYETQYF. DNA of the CDR3: TGCAGTGCTAGTACCGTGGGAGAGTATGAGACCCAGTACTTC.

V is TRBV29-1 and J is TRBJ2-1, with 8 positions matching TRBD2. J lost 3 bases, V lost 2 bases, and 3 bases had no gene match. CDR1 is SQVTM and CDR2 is ANQGSEA in the germline V gene. CDR3 size: 14 residues. The CDR3 spells CSVELAGLYNEQFF. As DNA, the CDR3 is TGCAGCGTTGAATTAGCGGGACTCTACAATGAGCAGTTCTTC.

The V call is TRBV4-3, the J call TRBJ2-7; 7 nucleotides line up with TRBD1. V was pared by 3 bases and J by 4 bases, with 9 bases of the junction left unmatched. This CDR3 is 15 amino acids long. Germline loops: CDR1 LGHNA, CDR2 YSLEER. DNA for the CDR3: TGCGCCAGCAGCCAGCTACAGGGGTGGAATTACGAGCAGTACTTC. Its translation: CASSQLQGWNYEQYF.

In its sample, this clonotype was seen once. V is TRBV7-9 and J is TRBJ2-3; D may be TRBD1 (5 bases). Germline assignment: CDR1 SEHNR and CDR2 FQNEAQ (reference sequence). V lost 1 base to trimming and J lost 5 bases, with 13 bases between them. The CDR3 has 15 amino acids. CDR3: CASSLVGQALDTQYF. The CDR3 region has the DNA TGTGCCAGCAGCTTAGTGGGGCAGGCCTTAGATACGCAGTATTTT. The whole variable domain, remainder taken from reference TRBV7-9 and TRBJ2-3, is DTGVSQNPRHKITKRGQNVTFRCDPISEHNRLYWYRQTLGQGPEFLTYFQNEAQLEKSRLLSDRFSAERPKGSFSTLEIQRTEQGDSAMYLCASSLVGQALDTQYFGPGTRLTVL.

This chain connects TRBV5-1 to TRBJ2-1; maybe TRBD1 (5 bases). Per germline, CDR1 SGHRS and CDR2 YFSETQ. The CDR3 loop spans 16 amino acids. V lost 0 bases to trimming and J lost 1 base, with 11 bases between them. The CDR3 sequence: CASSLAGLQSYNEQFF. The DNA for the CDR3 is TGCGCCAGCAGCTTGGCAGGGTTGCAGTCCTACAATGAGCAGTTCTTC.